Listed below are T cell receptor beta chains from one sample, sequenced in a study of radiation and T cells in renal cell carcinoma. Here immunoSEQ multiplex PCR was the method, and the copy in TCRdb shows in-frame clones only, minus some. The sample shows about 130,000 clones, 81% of them seen only once. The sequencing here drew on blood, taken from a patient whose treatment included radiotherapy and nephrectomy. The receptors derive from a man in his fifties with renal cell carcinoma. CDR3s include the opening cysteine and the closing phenylalanine or tryptophan. D genes are given only for firm matches. Rows may omit the clone size; those that give it use once, few, many or a size class.

J gene,V gene,D gene,clone size,CDR3 DNA,CDR3 protein
TRBJ2-7,TRBV13,.,.,TGTGCCAGCAGCTTATACCTATACGAGCAGTACTTC,CASSLYLYEQYF
TRBJ2-7,TRBV11-2,TRBD1,.,TGTGCCAGCAGCTTGGGACAGGGGCCGAGGGAGCAGTACTTC,CASSLGQGPREQYF
TRBJ2-7,TRBV7-9,TRBD2,few,TGTGCCAGCAGCTCTAGCGGGAACTCCTACGAGCAGTACTTC,CASSSSGNSYEQYF
TRBJ2-5,TRBV6-5,.,.,TGTGCCAGCAGTTACTCGGGCAGCCAAGAGACCCAGTACTTC,CASSYSGSQETQYF
TRBJ1-2,TRBV6-6,.,.,TGTGCCAGCAGTTACTCCACAGACTTTAACTATGGCTACACCTTC,CASSYSTDFNYGYTF
TRBJ2-3,TRBV6-6,TRBD1,.,TGTGCCAGCAGTTACTCTGGGACAGGGGTAGATACGCAGTATTTT,CASSYSGTGVDTQYF
TRBJ2-5,TRBV5-1,TRBD2,.,TGCGCCAGCAGCACAGCGACTAGCGGACAAGAGACCCAGTACTTC,CASSTATSGQETQYF
TRBJ2-2,TRBV19,.,.,TGTGCCAGTAGTCCTCGGAGAGTCGGGGAGCTGTTTTTT,CASSPRRVGELFF
TRBJ2-3,TRBV7-2,TRBD2,.,TGTGCCAGCAGCCGGACTAGCGGCTACACAGATACGCAGTATTTT,CASSRTSGYTDTQYF
TRBJ2-4,TRBV7-9,.,.,TGTGCCAGCAGCTTAGATGGCGCCGCCAAAAACATTCAGTACTTC,CASSLDGAAKNIQYF